The rows below give T cell receptor beta chains drawn from one sample of a study of naive and memory T cell subsets. TCRdb analysed the UMI-ligation and nested PCR reads with MiXCR anew, one entry per CDR3 protein. The profile covers over 15,000 distinct CDR3 sequences, with approximately 9.7% appearing a single time and approximately 6.2% taken by the ten largest. The specimen comprised skin, sampled from a tuberculin skin test site. The receptors derive from an adult in good health. CDR3s include the opening cysteine and the closing phenylalanine or tryptophan. The D gene is left open where the match is weak. Clone size is given for some rows only: seen once, a few or many times, or a class if the clone is expanded.

D gene,J gene,clone size,V gene,CDR3 DNA,CDR3 protein
-,TRBJ2-7,-,TRBV28,TGTGCCAGCAGTTTACCGACCCTTTACGAGCAGTACTTC,CASSLPTLYEQYF
-,TRBJ2-2,many,TRBV28,TGTGCCAGCATCGGGGGGAACACCGGGGAGCTGTTTTTT,CASIGGNTGELFF
TRBD1,TRBJ2-5,many,TRBV28,TGTGCCAGCAGTTTGGCAGGGGGCTGGAGGGAGACCCAGTACTTC,CASSLAGGWRETQYF
-,TRBJ2-7,many,TRBV6-2/TRBV6-3,TGTGCCAGCACCTGGGGGACCCCTGCCCACGAGCAGTACTTC,CASTWGTPAHEQYF
-,TRBJ2-7,many,TRBV7-3,TGTGCCAGCAGCTTAAGCCCTAGTCCCGCCAACGAGCAGTACTTC,CASSLSPSPANEQYF
-,TRBJ1-1,-,TRBV7-8,TGTGCCAGCACTTCTCGGACCTCGGGGACTGAAGCTTTCTTT,CASTSRTSGTEAFF
TRBD1,TRBJ1-2,few,TRBV25-1,TGTGCCAGCAGTGAGCAGGGACAGGGCCGGTCTGGCTACACCTTC,CASSEQGQGRSGYTF
-,TRBJ2-1,many,TRBV29-1,TGCAGCGTCCCCCGGCTCTACAATGAGCAGTTCTTC,CSVPRLYNEQFF
-,TRBJ2-1,many,TRBV7-2,TGTGCCAGCAGCTTAAACTCCTACAATGAGCAGTTCTTC,CASSLNSYNEQFF
-,TRBJ2-4,many,TRBV20-1,TGCAGTGCCGTCACAGGGCTAGCCAAAAACATTCAGTACTTC,CSAVTGLAKNIQYF
TRBD1,TRBJ2-7,many,TRBV7-3,TGTGCCAGCAGCTTATCGAGGACAGGGGGCGACGAGCAGTACTTC,CASSLSRTGGDEQYF
-,TRBJ2-1,few,TRBV10-3,TGTGCCATCAGTGAGACTATGGGGGGCAATGAGCAGTTCTTC,CAISETMGGNEQFF
-,TRBJ2-5,-,TRBV4-1,TGCGCCAGCAGCCGAGTGGGGGCTAGCGGTGAGGAGACCCAGTACTTC,CASSRVGASGEETQYF
-,TRBJ1-6,-,TRBV28,TGTGCCAGCAGTTTATTTGGGGCCTCTGGTTCACCCCTCCACTTT,CASSLFGASGSPLHF
-,TRBJ2-5,-,TRBV5-1,TGCGCCAGCAGCTTGAGTGGGACCCAAGAGACCCAGTACTTC,CASSLSGTQETQYF
TRBD2,TRBJ2-2,medium-sized,TRBV7-2,TGTGCCAGCAGCCCCGGACTAGCGGGAGTATCCGGGGAGCTGTTTTTT,CASSPGLAGVSGELFF
TRBD2,TRBJ2-3,many,TRBV24-1,TGTGCCACCAGTGATCGGACTAGCGGGACTCCAGATACGCAGTATTTT,CATSDRTSGTPDTQYF
TRBD2,TRBJ2-1,-,TRBV20-1,TGCAGTGCTAGAGATTCCGGGGGGGCGACCTACAATGAGCAGTTCTTC,CSARDSGGATYNEQFF
TRBD2,TRBJ2-5,medium-sized,TRBV12-3/TRBV12-4,TGTGCCAGCAGTTTGACTAGCGGGGCCCAAGAGACCCAGTACTTC,CASSLTSGAQETQYF
-,TRBJ1-5,medium-sized,TRBV6-5,TGTGCCAGCAGTTCATTCGACAGCAGGAATCAGCCCCAGCATTTT,CASSSFDSRNQPQHF
-,TRBJ2-7,-,TRBV12-3/TRBV12-4,TGTGCCAGCAGCCTTTCTGGGGCCTACGAGCAGTACTTC,CASSLSGAYEQYF
-,TRBJ2-1,-,TRBV5-1,TGCGCCAGCAGCTTGGAGGGCTCCTACAATGAGCAGTTCTTC,CASSLEGSYNEQFF
-,TRBJ2-5,many,TRBV4-3,TGCGCCAGCAGCCAAGTATTCGGGTTTTTCGAAGAGACCCAGTACTTC,CASSQVFGFFEETQYF
-,TRBJ2-7,many,TRBV7-9,TGTGCCAGCAGCCTAGACGCCTACGAGCAGTACTTC,CASSLDAYEQYF
-,TRBJ1-1,many,TRBV2,TGTGCCAGCAGTGACTTCACTGAAGCTTTCTTT,CASSDFTEAFF
-,TRBJ1-2,few,TRBV4-3,TGCGCCAGCAGCCAAGATTTGATTACTAACTATGGCGACACCTTC,CASSQDLITNYGDTF
-,TRBJ2-5,-,TRBV27,TGTGCCAGCAGTTTCCGAGAGACCCAGTACTTC,CASSFRETQYF
-,TRBJ2-2,medium-sized,TRBV7-3,TGTGCCAGCAGCCCCGTGATGGGCGCCGGGGAGCTGTTTTTT,CASSPVMGAGELFF
-,TRBJ2-7,-,TRBV12-3/TRBV12-4,TGTGCCAGCAGTCCGGGAGACTCCTACGAGCAGTACTTC,CASSPGDSYEQYF
TRBD1,TRBJ1-1,-,TRBV7-6,TGTGCCAGCAGCTCGGGACAGCCCAACACTGAAGCTTTCTTT,CASSSGQPNTEAFF
-,TRBJ1-4,-,TRBV5-1,TGCGCCAGCAGCCCACAGATGGAGAATGAAAAACTGTTTTTT,CASSPQMENEKLFF
-,TRBJ2-1,-,TRBV7-2,TGTGCCAGCAGCTTAGCCGTTAGGGGGGGTGACTGGAATGAGCAGTTCTTC,CASSLAVRGGDWNEQFF
-,TRBJ2-1,-,TRBV20-1,TGCAGTGCTACCAGTCGGGACAGGGGGCCGGCTAGCGGGAGGGGGCCCTACAATGAGCAGTTCTTC,CSATSRDRGPASGRGPYNEQFF
TRBD1,TRBJ1-5,-,TRBV4-3,TGCGCCAGCAGCCAAGACCTAAGGACAGGCCGGGAGCCCCAGCATTTT,CASSQDLRTGREPQHF
-,TRBJ1-2,-,TRBV2,TGTGCCAGCGGGATCCACTATGGCTACACCTTC,CASGIHYGYTF
-,TRBJ2-2,few,TRBV5-4,TGTGCCAGCAGCTCGGGGGCTAGCCACACCGGGGAGCTGTTTTTT,CASSSGASHTGELFF
-,TRBJ2-2,-,TRBV11-2,TGTGCCAGCAGCTCGCCCGCTGGGAACACCGGGGAGCTGTTTTTT,CASSSPAGNTGELFF